The 29 T cell receptor beta chains listed next were all sequenced from one sample in a study of Tregs in tolerant kidney transplant recipients (dated by TCRdb to between 2017 and 2020). The sample's time point, from its label and the paper: blood sample drawn before combined kidney and bone marrow transplant. The library was prepared using the immunoSEQ multiplex PCR assay. The table was pulled from immuneACCESS by TCRdb, which kept in-frame rearrangements only. Such tables lose some clones; where checked, under half of the loss comes from unresolved V genes, and the rest has no known cause. This sample's table contains approximately 31,000 clones. Under 9% of the sample is taken by the ten largest. This sample comprised CD8+ T cells from blood, obtained before the transplant. These receptor sequences come from a human donor who received a combined kidney and bone marrow transplant.

For this clone: The read ends 3 residues early relative to the CDR3; the germline J gene fills the gap. V and J are TRBV11-2 and TRBJ1-2, with a weak D call TRBD1 (5 bases). V lost 3 bases to trimming and J lost 0 bases, with 8 bases between them. Germline V lookup: CDR1 SGHAT, CDR2 FQNNGV. The CDR3 has 14 amino acids. The DNA read from the CDR3 is TGTGCCAGCAGCTTGGCAGGGTCTAACTATGGC. Translation: CASSLAGSNYG. The full-length CDR3 reads as CASSLAGSNYGYTF.

Turning to this clone: The DNA ends 3 residues before the CDR3 does, and the rest of the CDR3 is filled in from the germline J gene. This chain uses TRBV20-1 with TRBJ1-1, with D maybe TRBD1 (5 bases). The CDR3 totals 13 residues. The germline V gene has CDR1 DFQATT and CDR2 SNEGSKA (reference sequence). Trimming took off 1 base at V and 7 bases at J, with 13 bases between the two ends. CDR3 bases read: TGCAGTGCTAGAGGCCAGGGAATTATTGAA. Translating it yields CSARGQGIIE. The whole CDR3 region reads CSARGQGIIEAFF.

Comment on this clone: Coverage ceases 3 residues before the CDR3 finishes, and the germline J gene fills in the end. This sequence joins TRBV18 and TRBJ1-6; D is possibly TRBD1 (6 bases). This CDR3 spans 14 amino acids. Per germline, CDR1 KGHSH and CDR2 LQKENI. The V and J ends lost 3 bases and 7 bases respectively, with 10 bases between them. Partial CDR3 DNA: TGTGCCAGCTCACCCGGACAGTCAAATTCACCC. Translation gives CASSPGQSNSP. From start to end, the CDR3 is CASSPGQSNSPLHF.

This CDR3 reads CASSPLLGPYNEQFF. Partial CDR3 DNA: TGTGCCAGCAGCCCCTTGTTGGGCCCCTACAATGAG. The chain couples TRBV7-8 to TRBJ2-1; no definite D call. The read is 3 residues too short to cover the CDR3 end, so that end is filled in from the germline J gene. The length of the CDR3 is 15 residues. The ends were cut back, 5 bases at V and 2 bases at J, with 13 bases in the middle. Looked up from germline, CDR1 is SGHVS and CDR2 is FQNEAQ.

Concerning this clone itself: The read gets to within 3 residues of the CDR3 end, and the germline J gene fills in the rest. The chain has TRBV19 and TRBJ1-5; the D gene is possibly TRBD1 (5 bases). The CDR3 consists of 16 residues. V shed 5 bases and J shed 4 bases, with 18 bases lying between them. Germline V gene lookup returns CDR1 LNHDA and CDR2 SQIVND (reference sequence). Incomplete CDR3 DNA: TGTGCCAGTAGTCCCCGCGGGGCTTTGGGAAATCAGCCC. Protein: CASSPRGALGNQP. The full CDR3 protein is CASSPRGALGNQPQHF.

To note about this clone: From the germline J gene comes the end of the CDR3, since the read stops 3 residues before it. The V call is TRBV7-6, the J call TRBJ2-7, with D possibly TRBD1 on 6 matching bases. The germline CDR1 and CDR2 sequences are SGHVS and FNYEAQ. This CDR3 region has 14 residues. The V end was cut by 5 bases, the J end by 6 bases, with 17 bases between. The CDR3 region is CASSALPGAGEQYF. CDR3 bases read: TGTGCCAGCAGCGCCCTCCCAGGGGCAGGCGAG.

About this clone: The CDR3 goes on 3 residues after the read ends, and that part is filled in from the germline J gene. The rearrangement uses TRBV19 and TRBJ2-7; possibly TRBD1 or TRBD2 for D (5 bases each). Trimming removed 5 bases at V and 2 bases at J, with 10 bases between. The CDR3 length is 13 residues. Germline V gene sequence: CDR1 LNHDA, CDR2 SQIVND (reference sequence). The covered CDR3 bases are TGTGCCAGTAGTCTCCAGGGAGCCTACGAG. Protein sequence: CASSLQGAYE. The whole CDR3 region reads CASSLQGAYEQYF.

Concerning this clone itself: The read terminates 3 residues ahead of where the CDR3 ends, so the germline J gene completes it. The V gene is TRBV11-3, the J gene TRBJ1-1, with TRBD1 as a possible D gene (6 bases). Germline CDR1 is SGHNT and CDR2 is YENEEA. The ends were cut back, 1 base at V and 1 base at J, with 7 bases in the middle. The CDR3 length is 14 residues. The CDR3 is CASSLGGGNTEAFF. CDR3 DNA, as far as it was read: TGTGCCAGCAGCTTAGGAGGGGGGAACACTGAA.

A note on this clone: The read stops 3 residues short of the end of the CDR3; the missing end is completed from the germline J gene. This sequence joins TRBV30 and TRBJ2-1; 7 bases are a match to TRBD1. V was clipped by 1 base and J by 4 bases; unmatched bases: 7. Germline CDR1 and CDR2: GTSNPN and SVGIG (reference sequence). The CDR3 consists of 15 residues. The CDR3 protein is CAWSETGLLYNEQFF. The CDR3 bases that were read are TGTGCCTGGAGTGAGACAGGGCTCCTATACAATGAG.

As to this clone: The DNA ends 3 residues before the CDR3 does, and the rest of the CDR3 is filled in from the germline J gene. The V call is TRBV2, the J call TRBJ2-7, with 10 bases aligning to TRBD2. Germline V lookup: CDR1 SNHLY, CDR2 FYNNEI. V trimming: 10 bases; J trimming: 2 bases; junction bases outside the gene matches: 23. This CDR3 has 19 residues. The CDR3 reads CATVVGASGSQGDPYEQYF. The DNA read from the CDR3 is TGTGCCACCGTGGTGGGGGCTAGCGGGAGTCAGGGCGACCCCTACGAG.

The CDR3 DNA, read in part, is TGTGCCAGCAGCCCCGCCCGGGGACAGTCCTACGAG. Translation gives CASSPARGQSYE. The CDR3 in its entirety is CASSPARGQSYEQYF. The chain carries TRBV7-8 and TRBJ2-7, with 7 bases identical to TRBD1. The read gets to within 3 residues of the CDR3 end, and the germline J gene fills in the rest. Germline V gives CDR1 SGHVS, CDR2 FQNEAQ. The CDR3 sequence is 15 residues long. With V trimmed by 5 bases and J by 1 base, 8 bases remained unmatched.

On this clone: The sequenced fragment ends 3 residues before the CDR3 boundary, so the rest is inferred from the germline J gene. The V and J genes are TRBV19 and TRBJ2-3, with TRBD1 matching 8 bases. Germline trimming cut 6 bases from V and 4 bases from J; bases unmatched to any gene: 9. The germline CDR1 and CDR2 sequences are LNHDA and SQIVND (reference sequence). The CDR3 loop spans 15 amino acids. Partial CDR3 DNA: TGTGCCAGTAGCCCGGACAGGGAGTTACCAGATACG. Encoded protein: CASSPDRELPDT. The complete CDR3 protein is CASSPDRELPDTQYF.

Comment on this clone: Read sequence stops 3 residues before the CDR3 end, and the germline J gene provides the missing end. The chain has TRBV20-1 and TRBJ2-5, with D possibly being TRBD1 (6 bases). Trimming left V 0 bases short and J 1 base short, with 15 bases between. The CDR3 is 16 residues long. CDR1 DFQATT and CDR2 SNEGSKA come from the germline V gene (reference sequence). The covered CDR3 bases are TGCAGTGCTAGAGATTGGGTGGGGGCAATCCAAGAGACC. Translated: CSARDWVGAIQET. The whole CDR3 reads CSARDWVGAIQETQYF.

As to this clone: The CDR3 is cut off 3 residues early in the read; its end comes from the germline J gene. The chain has TRBV6-1 and TRBJ2-2; 12 bases align to TRBD2. The CDR3 runs to 16 residues. Germline CDR1 and CDR2: MNHNS and SASEGT. Unmatched junction bases numbered 6, after V lost 4 bases and J lost 6 bases. The DNA read from the CDR3 is TGTGCCAGCAGTGCGGGACTAGCGGGTGAGGCCGGGGAG. This translates into CASSAGLAGEAGE. The full CDR3 is CASSAGLAGEAGELFF.

Turning to this clone: Read sequence stops 3 residues before the CDR3 end, and the germline J gene provides the missing end. J is TRBJ1-2 and V is TRBV5-6; 8 bases fit TRBD1. The CDR3 is 15 residues long. V shed 3 bases and J 4 bases; nucleotides not matched to a gene: 8. The germline gives CDR1 SGHDT, CDR2 YYEEEE. CDR3 bases read: TGTGCCAGCAGCTACCGGACAGGGTCTCTCTATGGC. Amino acids: CASSYRTGSLYG. Given in full, the CDR3 is CASSYRTGSLYGYTF.

Details on this clone: The read ends 3 residues early relative to the CDR3; the germline J gene fills the gap. The rearrangement joins TRBV10-3 to TRBJ2-1; TRBD2 matches 13 bases. CDR1 is ENHRY, CDR2 SYGVKD, per germline. The CDR3 spans 17 residues. With V trimmed by 8 bases and J by 7 bases, 14 bases remained unmatched. CDR3 loop: CAIHDFRLAGGRNEQFF. The sequenced part of the CDR3 DNA is TGTGCCATCCATGATTTCCGACTAGCGGGAGGTCGTAATGAG.

A remark on this clone: The sequence runs out 3 residues before the end of the CDR3; the remainder is reconstructed from the germline J gene. The V and J genes are TRBV29-1 and TRBJ1-2, with D possibly matching TRBD1 (5 bases). V lost 2 bases, J lost 7 bases, and 14 bases lay in between. The germline CDR1 and CDR2 sequences are SQVTM and ANQGSEA. The CDR3 has 13 residues. The CDR3 bases that were read are TGCAGCGTTGAACAGGGAGTTGATGGTGGC. Protein sequence: CSVEQGVDGG. The complete CDR3 protein is CSVEQGVDGGYTF.

In the case of this clone: The read finishes 3 residues shy of the CDR3 end, and the germline J gene is used to complete it. The rearrangement joins TRBV7-9 to TRBJ2-5; TRBD2 might be the D (5 bases). CDR3 length equals 13 residues. V gave up 1 base and J gave up 7 bases, with 10 bases separating them. CDR1 SEHNR and CDR2 FQNEAQ come from the germline V gene (reference sequence). CDR3 in amino acids: CASSLGHAGTQYF. The sequenced CDR3 bases are TGTGCCAGCAGCTTAGGGCACGCGGGGACC.

Details on this clone: The observed sequence ends 3 residues before the CDR3 terminus, with the missing tail filled in from the germline J gene. The V gene is TRBV7-9, the J gene TRBJ1-1, with TRBD1 identical over 10 bases. This CDR3 spans 14 amino acids. Germline-derived CDR1 and CDR2 are SEHNR and FQNEAQ (reference sequence). CDR3 DNA (partial): TGTGCCAGCAGCGCCGCCGGGACAGGGGACGGG. Translated, it gives CASSAAGTGDG. The complete CDR3 sequence is CASSAAGTGDGAFF.

Details on this clone: The read ends 3 residues before the CDR3 terminus; that terminus is restored from the germline J gene. V gene TRBV7-9 combines with J gene TRBJ2-5, with TRBD1 as a possible D gene (6 bases). Germline V gives CDR1 SEHNR, CDR2 FQNEAQ (reference sequence). This CDR3 has 14 residues. V was clipped by 6 bases and J by 4 bases, with 15 bases between them. CDR3 sequence reads: CASRQGGQLETQYF. The CDR3 bases that were read are TGTGCCAGCAGACAGGGCGGGCAATTAGAGACC. Full variable domain (rest looked up from reference TRBV7-9 and TRBJ2-5): DTGVSQNPRHKITKRGQNVTFRCDPISEHNRLYWYRQTLGQGPEFLTYFQNEAQLEKSRLLSDRFSAERPKGSFSTLEIQRTEQGDSAMYLCASRQGGQLETQYFGPGTRLLVL.

Comments on this clone: The observed sequence ends 3 residues before the CDR3 terminus, with the missing tail filled in from the germline J gene. This chain uses TRBV7-9 with TRBJ2-7; weak D call: TRBD1 (6 bases). Germline values: CDR1 SEHNR, CDR2 FQNEAQ (reference sequence). V was pared by 8 bases and J by 1 base, with 12 bases between. The CDR3 has 13 residues. This chain's CDR3 is CASEGTLSYEQYF. CDR3 DNA (partial): TGTGCCAGCGAGGGGACATTATCCTACGAG.

Concerning this clone itself: The read falls 3 residues short of the CDR3 end, and the missing part is taken from the germline J gene. This rearrangement joins TRBV29-1 to TRBJ1-2; possibly TRBD1 for D (5 bases). The CDR3 is made up of 11 amino acids. V lost 6 bases, J lost 6 bases, and 11 bases lay in between. From germline, CDR1 is SQVTM and CDR2 ANQGSEA. The DNA read from the CDR3 is TGCAGCGTAGACGGGGGGGATGGC. This encodes CSVDGGDG. The CDR3 in full is CSVDGGDGYTF.

With regard to this clone: Read coverage stops 3 residues before the CDR3 terminus; the germline J gene supplies the remainder. J is TRBJ2-2 and V is TRBV7-6; 9 bases are shared with TRBD1. From germline, CDR1 is SGHVS and CDR2 FNYEAQ. J was trimmed by 2 bases and V by 11 bases; bases with no gene match: 6. This CDR3 spans 14 amino acids. CDR3 region: CAAKQGANTGELFF. The CDR3 bases that were read are TGTGCCGCCAAACAGGGGGCAAACACCGGGGAG.

As for this clone: Sequencing ends 3 residues short of the CDR3 end; the germline J gene provides the rest. The V and J genes are TRBV14 and TRBJ2-7; D is ambiguous. CDR3 length equals 13 residues. Between the trimmed V and J ends, which lost 0 bases and 5 bases, there was a span of 8 bases. Germline CDR1 is SGHDN and CDR2 is FVKESK. CDR3 DNA (partial): TGTGCCAGCAGCCAAGATAATTTCGACGAG. It is translated as CASSQDNFDE. The entire CDR3 is CASSQDNFDEQYF.

A note on this clone: The sequenced fragment ends 3 residues before the CDR3 boundary, so the rest is inferred from the germline J gene. This chain uses TRBV14 with TRBJ2-1; TRBD1 might be the D (5 bases). The CDR3 is 15 amino acids. Germline CDR1 SGHDN, CDR2 FVKESK. Trimming took off 0 bases at V and 4 bases at J, with 10 bases between the two ends. The CDR3 region is CASSQEQVLYNEQFF. CDR3 DNA (partial): TGTGCCAGCAGCCAAGAACAGGTACTATACAATGAG.

On this clone: The read ends 3 residues shy of where the CDR3 ends; the end is completed using the germline J gene. The chain couples TRBV13 to TRBJ2-7; 7 bases are a match to TRBD2. V was clipped by 5 bases and J by 3 bases; unmatched bases: 10. Germline V CDR1 and CDR2: PRHDT, FYEKMQ (reference sequence). This CDR3 is 15 amino acids long. The CDR3 DNA, read in part, is TGTGCCAGCAGCGCACGCGGGAGTAAGGGCTACGAG. It is translated as CASSARGSKGYE. The full CDR3 is CASSARGSKGYEQYF.

With regard to this clone: The CDR3 end falls 3 residues outside the read, so it is completed with the germline J gene. The chain is built from TRBV7-8 and TRBJ2-1; TRBD2 agrees at 9 bases. This CDR3 has 16 residues. CDR1 and CDR2 (germline): SGHVS, FQNEAQ. Unmatched junction bases numbered 3, after V lost 1 base and J lost 2 bases. This CDR3 reads CASSLDGGRAYNEQFF. Incomplete CDR3 DNA: TGTGCCAGCAGCTTAGATGGCGGGAGGGCCTACAATGAG. Full variable domain (missing parts from reference TRBV7-8 and TRBJ2-1): GAGVSQSPRYKVAKRGQDVALRCDPISGHVSLFWYQQALGQGPEFLTYFQNEAQLDKSGLPSDRFFAERPEGSVSTLKIQRTQQEDSAVYLCASSLDGGRAYNEQFFGPGTRLTVL.

Concerning this clone itself: The read gets to within 3 residues of the CDR3 end, and the germline J gene fills in the rest. The chain couples TRBV5-6 to TRBJ1-1, with a tentative D call TRBD1 (5 bases). V lost 4 bases to trimming and J lost 3 bases, with 16 bases between them. Germline V CDR1 and CDR2: SGHDT, YYEEEE. There are 15 residues in the CDR3. The CDR3 reads CASSPVTGGDTEAFF. CDR3 DNA, as far as it was read: TGTGCCAGCAGCCCCGTTACTGGGGGGGACACTGAA.

About this clone itself: The CDR3 end lies 3 residues beyond the end of the read and is filled in from the germline J gene. The rearrangement joins TRBV7-6 to TRBJ2-7; 11 nucleotides match TRBD2. V trimming: 7 bases; J trimming: 1 base; junction bases outside the gene matches: 15. Germline V gene data show CDR1 as SGHVS and CDR2 as FNYEAQ. The CDR3 extends over 18 amino acids. The DNA read from the CDR3 is TGTGCCAGCACCGCCCTTAAGGGGGCTAGCGGGGGGTCCTACGAG. It encodes CASTALKGASGGSYE. The CDR3 as a whole reads CASTALKGASGGSYEQYF.